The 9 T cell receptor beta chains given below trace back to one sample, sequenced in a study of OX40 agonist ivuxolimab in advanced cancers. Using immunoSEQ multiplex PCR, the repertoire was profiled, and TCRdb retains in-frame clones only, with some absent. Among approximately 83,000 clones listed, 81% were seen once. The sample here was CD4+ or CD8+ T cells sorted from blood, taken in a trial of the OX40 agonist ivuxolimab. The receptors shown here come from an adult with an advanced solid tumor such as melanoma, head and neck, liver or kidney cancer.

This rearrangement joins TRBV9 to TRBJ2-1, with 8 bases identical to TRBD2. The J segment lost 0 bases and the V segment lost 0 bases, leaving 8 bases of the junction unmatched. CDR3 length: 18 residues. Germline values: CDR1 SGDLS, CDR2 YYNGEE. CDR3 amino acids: CASSVARAGGSSYNEQFF. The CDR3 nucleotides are TGTGCCAGCAGCGTAGCTCGGGCGGGAGGTAGCTCCTACAATGAGCAGTTCTTC.

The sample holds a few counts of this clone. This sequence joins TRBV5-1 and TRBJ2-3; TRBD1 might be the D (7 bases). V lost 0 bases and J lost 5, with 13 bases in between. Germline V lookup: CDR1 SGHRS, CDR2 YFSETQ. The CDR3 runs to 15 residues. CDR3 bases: TGCGCCAGCAGCTTGGCCAGGGGGGTCGAAGATACGCAGTATTTT. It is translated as CASSLARGVEDTQYF.

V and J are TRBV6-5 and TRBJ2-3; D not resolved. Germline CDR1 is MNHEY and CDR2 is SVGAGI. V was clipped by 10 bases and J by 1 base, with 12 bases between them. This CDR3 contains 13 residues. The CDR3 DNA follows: TGTGCCACTCTGGACCCCGGCACAGATACGCAGTATTTT. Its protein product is CATLDPGTDTQYF.

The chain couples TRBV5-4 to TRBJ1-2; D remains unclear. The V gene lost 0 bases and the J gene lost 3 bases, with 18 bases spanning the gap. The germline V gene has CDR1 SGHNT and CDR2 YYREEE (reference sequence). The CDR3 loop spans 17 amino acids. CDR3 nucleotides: TGTGCCAGCAGCTTGGCTGCATGGACCCGCGGGGACTATGGCTACACCTTC. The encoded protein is CASSLAAWTRGDYGYTF. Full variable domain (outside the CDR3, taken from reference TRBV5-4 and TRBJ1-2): ETGVTQSPTHLIKTRGQQVTLRCSSQSGHNTVSWYQQALGQGPQFIFQYYREEENGRGNFPPRFSGLQFPNYSSELNVNALELDDSALYLCASSLAAWTRGDYGYTFGSGTRLTVV.

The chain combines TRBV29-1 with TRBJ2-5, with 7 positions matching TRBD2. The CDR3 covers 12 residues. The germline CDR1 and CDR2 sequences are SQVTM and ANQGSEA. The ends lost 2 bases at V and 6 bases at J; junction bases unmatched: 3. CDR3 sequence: CSVELGGKTQYF. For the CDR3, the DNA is TGCAGCGTTGAACTGGGAGGGAAGACCCAGTACTTC.

CDR3 amino acids: CASSLQGEKTDTQYF. The CDR3 DNA follows: TGTGCCAGCAGTTTACAGGGGGAAAAGACAGATACGCAGTATTTT. The V gene is TRBV6-6, the J gene TRBJ2-3; 8 bases align to TRBD1. Germline CDR1 is MNHNY and CDR2 is SVGAGI (reference sequence). There are 15 residues in the CDR3. V lost 4 bases to trimming and J lost 3 bases; unmatched junction nucleotides: 6.

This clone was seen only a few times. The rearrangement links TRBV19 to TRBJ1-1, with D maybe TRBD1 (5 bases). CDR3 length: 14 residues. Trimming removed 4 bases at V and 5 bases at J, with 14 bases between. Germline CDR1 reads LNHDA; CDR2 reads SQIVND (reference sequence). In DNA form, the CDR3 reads TGTGCCAGTAGTAACCAGGGTGGGTGGACTGAAGCTTTCTTT. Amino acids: CASSNQGGWTEAFF.

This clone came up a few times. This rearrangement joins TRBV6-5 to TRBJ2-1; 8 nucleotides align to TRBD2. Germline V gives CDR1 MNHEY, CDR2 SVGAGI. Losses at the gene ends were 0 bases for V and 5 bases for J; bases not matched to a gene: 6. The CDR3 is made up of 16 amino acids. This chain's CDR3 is CASSYSSGVSNNEQFF. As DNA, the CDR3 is TGTGCCAGCAGTTACTCTAGCGGGGTATCGAACAATGAGCAGTTCTTC.

The CDR3 loop reads CASSPAANSRKLFF. The DNA for the CDR3 is TGTGCCAGCAGCCCCGCCGCGAATTCTCGAAAACTGTTTTTT. V usage is TRBV7-6 and J usage is TRBJ1-4; D is ambiguous. The CDR3 runs 14 residues. Germline V gene lookup returns CDR1 SGHVS and CDR2 FNYEAQ. Between the trimmed V and J ends, which lost 5 bases and 10 bases, there was a span of 17 bases.